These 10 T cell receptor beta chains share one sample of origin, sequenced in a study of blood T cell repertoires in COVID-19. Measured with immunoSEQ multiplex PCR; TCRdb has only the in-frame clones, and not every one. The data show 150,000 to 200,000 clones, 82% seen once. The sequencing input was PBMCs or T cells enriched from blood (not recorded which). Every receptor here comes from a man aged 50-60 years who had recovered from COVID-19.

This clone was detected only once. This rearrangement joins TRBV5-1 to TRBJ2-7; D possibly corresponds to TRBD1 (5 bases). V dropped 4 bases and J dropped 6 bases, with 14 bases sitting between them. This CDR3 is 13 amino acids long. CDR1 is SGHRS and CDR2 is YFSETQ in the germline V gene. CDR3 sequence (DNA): TGCGCCAGCAGCGGGGCAGGTAAATCCGAGCAGTACTTC. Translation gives CASSGAGKSEQYF.

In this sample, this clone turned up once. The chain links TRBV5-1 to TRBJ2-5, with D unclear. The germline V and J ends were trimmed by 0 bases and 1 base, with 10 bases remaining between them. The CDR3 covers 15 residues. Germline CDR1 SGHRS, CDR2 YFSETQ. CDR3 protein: CASSLDGRTQETQYF. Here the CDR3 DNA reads TGCGCCAGCAGCTTGGATGGCAGAACCCAAGAGACCCAGTACTTC.

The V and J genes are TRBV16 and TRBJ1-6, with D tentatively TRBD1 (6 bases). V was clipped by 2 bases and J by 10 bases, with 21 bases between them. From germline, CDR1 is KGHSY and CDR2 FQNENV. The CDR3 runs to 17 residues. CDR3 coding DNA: TGTGCCAGCAGCCAAACGCGCGGACAGATCCACGGCTCACCCCTCCACTTT. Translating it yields CASSQTRGQIHGSPLHF.

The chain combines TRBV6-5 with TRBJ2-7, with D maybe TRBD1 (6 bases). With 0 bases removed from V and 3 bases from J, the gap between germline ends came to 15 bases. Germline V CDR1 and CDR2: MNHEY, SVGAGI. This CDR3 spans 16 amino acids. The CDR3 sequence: CASSYSTLDSLYEQYF. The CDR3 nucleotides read TGTGCCAGCAGTTACTCAACCTTGGACAGTCTCTACGAGCAGTACTTC.

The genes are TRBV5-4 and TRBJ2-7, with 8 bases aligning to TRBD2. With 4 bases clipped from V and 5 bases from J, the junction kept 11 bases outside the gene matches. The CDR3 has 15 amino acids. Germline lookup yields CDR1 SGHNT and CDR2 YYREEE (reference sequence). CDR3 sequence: CASSPERESFHEQYF. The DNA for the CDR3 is TGTGCCAGCAGCCCCGAGCGGGAGTCTTTCCACGAGCAGTACTTC.

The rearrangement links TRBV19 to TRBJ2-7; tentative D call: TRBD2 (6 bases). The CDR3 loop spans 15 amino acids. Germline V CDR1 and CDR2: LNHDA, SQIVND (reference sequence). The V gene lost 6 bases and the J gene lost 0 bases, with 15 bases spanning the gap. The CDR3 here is CASSGTSVSSYEQYF. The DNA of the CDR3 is TGTGCCAGTAGCGGGACTTCGGTGAGCTCCTACGAGCAGTACTTC. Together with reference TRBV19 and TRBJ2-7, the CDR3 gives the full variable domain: DGGITQSPKYLFRKEGQNVTLSCEQNLNHDAMYWYRQDPGQGLRLIYYSQIVNDFQKGDIAEGYSVSREKKESFPLTVTSAQKNPTAFYLCASSGTSVSSYEQYFGPGTRLTVT.

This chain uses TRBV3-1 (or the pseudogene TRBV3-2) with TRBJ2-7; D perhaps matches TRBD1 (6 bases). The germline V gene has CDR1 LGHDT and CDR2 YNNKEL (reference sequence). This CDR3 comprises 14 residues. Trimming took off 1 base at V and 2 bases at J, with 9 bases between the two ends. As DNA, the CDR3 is TGTGCCAGCAGCCAAGGAGGGGGACCCTACGAGCAGTACTTC. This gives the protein CASSQGGGPYEQYF.

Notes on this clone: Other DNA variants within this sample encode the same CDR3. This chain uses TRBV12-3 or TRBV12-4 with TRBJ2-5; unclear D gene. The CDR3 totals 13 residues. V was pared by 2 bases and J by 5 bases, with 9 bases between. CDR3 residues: CASSLSVSETQYF. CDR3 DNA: TGTGCCAGCAGTTTATCGGTTTCTGAGACCCAGTACTTC.

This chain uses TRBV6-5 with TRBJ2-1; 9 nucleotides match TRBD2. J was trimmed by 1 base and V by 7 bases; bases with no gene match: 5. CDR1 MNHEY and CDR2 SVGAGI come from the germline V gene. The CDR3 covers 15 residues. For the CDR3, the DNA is TGTGCCAGCATGCAGCTAGCGGGATCCTACAATGAGCAGTTCTTC. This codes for CASMQLAGSYNEQFF.

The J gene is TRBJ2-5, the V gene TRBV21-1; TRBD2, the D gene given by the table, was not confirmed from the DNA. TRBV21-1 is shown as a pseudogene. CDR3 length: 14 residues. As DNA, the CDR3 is TGTGCCAGCAGCAAAGGGGGGGACCAAGAGACCCAGTACTTC. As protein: CASSKGGDQETQYF.